This T cell receptor beta chain was found in a study of identical twins. TCRdb processed the 5' RACE reads anew with MiXCR; each CDR3 protein has one entry. The sample lists 1,800,000 or so distinct CDR3 sequences, less than 35% occurring once. This clonotype showed up many times. Its specificity is not known. The CDR3 runs 15 residues. Trimming pared 0 bases from V and 4 bases from J, leaving 12 bases between. Germline V CDR1 and CDR2: LGHNA, YNFKEQ. Study results and caveats: There is a chance that invariant MAIT and iNKT cells partially muddied zero-insertion analyses. Beta out-of-frame sequences showed weaker excess twin sharing. Out-of-frame TCR alpha sharing observed in monozygotic twins exceeded model estimates.

The chain recombines TRBV4-2 with TRBJ1-2; D possibly corresponds to TRBD1 (5 bases). Sequencing was performed on cord blood. This sequence originates from a newborn girl in good health. CDR3 bases: TGTGCCAGCAGCCAAGATCCCCAGGGAGGCTATGGCTACACCTTC. Its translation is CASSQDPQGGYGYTF.